This note documents a single T cell receptor (beta chain) sequence. The source of the sample is a study of shared clonotypes between healthy human individuals. The protocol was immunoSEQ multiplex PCR, while the TCRdb copy is restricted to in-frame clones and leaves out a portion. The data show fewer than 600,000 clones, roughly 77% seen once. The specimen sequenced was PBMCs. The TCR sequence derives from a middle-aged woman in good health. Some clones in this sample may be carry-over from other donors' samples.

This chain's CDR3 is CTSSRPRLAEEQFF. CDR3 in DNA: TGCACCAGCAGCCGACCCCGACTAGCGGAAGAGCAGTTCTTC. This chain joins TRBV1 and TRBJ2-1; the table assigns TRBD2, which was not confirmed against the DNA. TRBV1 is a listed pseudogene. This CDR3 is built from 14 residues.